These 4 T cell receptor beta chains share one sample of origin, sequenced in a study of OX40 agonist ivuxolimab in advanced cancers. Sequencing used immunoSEQ multiplex PCR; TCRdb keeps in-frame clones, though not all of them. Found here are around 98,000 clones, around 90% of them singletons; the top ten hold approximately 0.49%. The sequencing used CD4+ or CD8+ T cells sorted from blood, collected in a trial of the OX40 agonist ivuxolimab. The receptors were sampled from an adult with an advanced solid tumor such as melanoma, head and neck, liver or kidney cancer.

This chain connects TRBV18 to TRBJ2-5; D call uncertain. Trimming took 6 bases from V and 4 from J, leaving 15 bases between them. CDR1 and CDR2 (germline): KGHSH, LQKENI. There are 14 residues in the CDR3. The CDR3 region has the DNA TGTGCCAGCTCGTACACCGGTTTTGGAGAGACCCAGTACTTC. This sequence encodes CASSYTGFGETQYF.

J is TRBJ2-6 and V is TRBV6-4; the D is unclear. This CDR3 has 18 residues. Germline lookup yields CDR1 MRHNA and CDR2 SNTAGT. V lost 3 bases, J lost 2 bases, and 17 bases lay in between. The DNA of the CDR3 is TGTGCCAGCAGTGAGTGGGCCACGACTCGCCCTGGGGCCAACGTCCTGACTTTC. It yields the protein CASSEWATTRPGANVLTF.

This clone has more than one count but fewer than ten. This rearrangement joins TRBV15 to TRBJ2-7, with 9 bases fitting TRBD1. Losses at the gene ends were 6 bases for V and 4 bases for J; bases not matched to a gene: 10. This CDR3 has 15 amino acids. The V gene's germline CDR1 is LNHNV and CDR2 YYDKDF (reference sequence). Here the CDR3 DNA reads TGTGCCACCAGTACCGGGACAGGGATATTTTACGAGCAGTACTTC. Translated: CATSTGTGIFYEQYF.

This chain uses TRBV7-2 with TRBJ1-4, with D possibly TRBD1 on 6 matching bases. V shed 4 bases and J shed 6 bases, with 12 bases lying between them. The CDR3 runs to 14 residues. In germline, CDR1 is SGHTA, CDR2 FQGNSA. The CDR3 loop is CASSSTGFYEKLFF. In DNA form, the CDR3 reads TGTGCCAGCAGCTCAACAGGGTTTTATGAAAAACTGTTTTTT.